A selection of T cell receptor beta chains follows, all from one sample in a study of CD8 T cells in Susac syndrome. TCRdb passed the immunoSEQ multiplex PCR reads through MiXCR, listing each CDR3 protein once. Of some 190,000 distinct CDR3 sequences listed, more than 90% are singletons. The sample was CD4+ T cells from PBMCs. These receptors were taken from a human donor with multiple sclerosis. Each CDR3 is given with its conserved first and last residue. D genes are given only for firm matches. Some rows have no size entry. The others give once, few or many, or a class for an expanded clone.

J gene,V gene,D gene,clone size,CDR3 DNA,CDR3 protein
TRBJ2-2,TRBV20-1,TRBD1,NA,TGCAGTGCTAGGGACAGGGCCCGCACCGGGGAGCTGTTTTTT,CSARDRARTGELFF
TRBJ1-5,TRBV9,NA,NA,TGTGCCAGCAGCGCCGCGGGACTTAACAATCAGCCCCAGCATTTT,CASSAAGLNNQPQHF
TRBJ2-6,TRBV2,NA,NA,TGTGCCAGCAGGGGAGGACAGGTCAGCTCTGGGGCCAACGTCCTGACTTTC,CASRGGQVSSGANVLTF
TRBJ2-7,TRBV20-1,NA,NA,TGCAGTGCTAGATCAGACGGGCCCTACGAGCAGTACTTC,CSARSDGPYEQYF
TRBJ2-5,TRBV30,TRBD2,once,TGTGCCTGGAGTCGCGGGACTAGAAGGGAGACCCAGTACTTC,CAWSRGTRRETQYF
TRBJ1-3,TRBV5-6,NA,NA,TGTGCCAGCAGCTTACCACAGGGCGCAGGAAACACCATATATTTT,CASSLPQGAGNTIYF
TRBJ2-3,TRBV2,NA,NA,TGTGCCAGCAGTGAAGAGTCCTTGACGCTTGGTGCTACGCAGTATTTT,CASSEESLTLGATQYF
TRBJ1-2,TRBV10-3,NA,NA,TGTGCCATCAGTGAGCGGCAGGACTATGGCTACACCTTC,CAISERQDYGYTF
TRBJ1-1,TRBV29-1,TRBD1,NA,TGCAGCGGAGTGGGGGGGACAGATGACACTGAAGCTTTCTTT,CSGVGGTDDTEAFF
TRBJ2-5,TRBV5-1,TRBD2,NA,TGCGCCAGCAGCCGCCGCGGGGGCGGGGGGCCTCAAGAGACCCAGTACTTC,CASSRRGGGGPQETQYF
TRBJ1-6,TRBV9,NA,NA,TGTGCCAGATCTAGAGCTACAGGACACCCCCTTTATAATTCACCCCTCCACTTT,CARSRATGHPLYNSPLHF
TRBJ2-5,TRBV13,NA,NA,TGTGCCAGCAGCTTAGTCGGGGAAGAGGGAGAGACCCAGTACTTC,CASSLVGEEGETQYF
TRBJ1-5,TRBV20-1,NA,once,TGCAGTGCTCCCCTAGGTCCCCAGCATTTT,CSAPLGPQHF